This TCR beta chain was obtained from a study of early T cells in non-severe SARS-CoV-2 infection. There are many counts of this clonotype. Its antigen remains unknown. General observations from the study: Matching with VDJdb favored anti-spike CD8 responses (missing private and CD4 specificities).

Germline V gene data show CDR1 as SGHTA and CDR2 as FQGNSA. V was pared by 0 bases and J by 9 bases, with 14 bases between. The CDR3 spans 14 residues. TCRdb called the 5' RACE reads again in MiXCR, with one record for every CDR3 protein. This table holds about 46,000 distinct CDR3 sequences, 5% to 5.5% found once. The sequence was obtained from an adult who was a healthcare worker with PCR-confirmed SARS-CoV-2 infection or an uninfected control (not recorded which). The rearrangement links TRBV7-2 to TRBJ1-1, with D perhaps matching TRBD1 (6 bases). Specimen: whole blood, collected at baseline. CDR3 region: CASSLAGVQGQAFF. CDR3 nucleotides: TGTGCCAGCAGCTTAGCGGGGGTACAGGGACAAGCTTTCTTT. Variable domain in full (rest from reference TRBV7-2 and TRBJ1-1): GAGVSQSPSNKVTEKGKDVELRCDPISGHTALYWYRQSLGQGLEFLIYFQGNSAPDKSGLPSDRFSAERTGGSVSTLTIQRTQQEDSAVYLCASSLAGVQGQAFFGQGTRLTVV.